A single sample gave rise to the 11 T cell receptor beta chains below, sequenced in a study of CD8 T cells in ankylosing spondylitis. Study results and limitations: Seemingly characteristic of ankylosing spondylitis blood was a TCR beta motif consisting of 7 or 8 highly homologous variants.

Using its own MiXCR run on the 5' RACE reads, TCRdb lists one record per CDR3 protein. The data contain around 770,000 distinct CDR3 sequences, around a fifth of them singletons. Their specific antigens are unknown. Sequencing input: blood, either unsorted or a sorted T cell fraction (not recorded which). These receptors were obtained from a male donor with ankylosing spondylitis.

The chain recombines TRBV24-1 with TRBJ2-1; D not resolved. With 4 bases removed from V and 4 bases from J, the gap between germline ends came to 22 bases. The germline CDR1 and CDR2 sequences are KGHDR and SFDVKD. The CDR3 length is 18 residues. The CDR3 sequence: CATSDPQSQEFQYNEQFF. The DNA for the CDR3 is TGTGCCACCAGTGACCCGCAGTCTCAGGAATTCCAGTACAATGAGCAGTTCTTC.

This clonotype turned up a few times. CDR3: CASSLLSAGSGYTF. The DNA of the CDR3 is TGTGCCAGCAGCTTGCTTTCGGCAGGGAGCGGCTACACCTTC. The chain joins TRBV5-5 to TRBJ1-2; D may be TRBD1 (5 bases). The CDR3 consists of 14 residues. Germline V gene lookup returns CDR1 SGHKS and CDR2 YYEKEE (reference sequence). Trimming stripped 1 base from V and 8 bases from J, with 15 bases between.

This clonotype was seen a few times. The chain couples TRBV12-3 or TRBV12-4 to TRBJ2-5, with no clear D. CDR3 length equals 17 residues. The V end lost 4 bases, the J end lost 5 bases, and 23 bases lay between the germline ends. CDR3 bases: TGTGCCAGCAGTTCGGTTTTGTGGGATAGGGCGTGGGAGACCCAGTACTTC. It translates to CASSSVLWDRAWETQYF.

This sequence joins TRBV7-3 and TRBJ2-2; perhaps TRBD1 as D (5 bases). V was trimmed by 1 base and J by 1 base, leaving 10 bases between them. The CDR3 extends over 16 amino acids. The germline V gene has CDR1 SGHTA and CDR2 FQGTGA. The CDR3 here is CASSLMGQQNTGELFF. The DNA of the CDR3 is TGTGCCAGCAGCTTAATGGGGCAGCAGAACACCGGGGAGCTGTTTTTT.

This clonotype has just a few counts. The J gene is TRBJ1-6, the V gene TRBV9; possibly TRBD1 for D (5 bases). The CDR3 contains 14 residues. V lost 5 bases and J 7 bases, leaving 13 bases between the germline ends. Germline V gene sequence: CDR1 SGDLS, CDR2 YYNGEE. The CDR3 DNA sequence: TGTGCCAGCAGTCCCCACCAGGGAAATTCACCCCTCCACTTT. Amino acids: CASSPHQGNSPLHF.

In its sample, this clonotype was seen a few times. This sequence joins TRBV4-1 and TRBJ1-1, with TRBD1 matching 7 bases. The CDR3 runs 14 residues. Germline V gene sequence: CDR1 MGHRA, CDR2 YSYEKL. After removal of 5 bases from V and 5 bases from J, the junction contained 8 bases not matched to a gene. CDR3 loop: CASSDRVGETEAFF. CDR3 bases: TGCGCCAGCAGCGACAGGGTGGGTGAAACTGAAGCTTTCTTT.

The count of this clonotype is one. The rearrangement links TRBV28 to TRBJ1-2; the D gene is possibly TRBD1 (5 bases). Trimming shortened V by 9 bases and J by 0 bases, and 11 bases separated the two germline ends. Per germline, CDR1 MDHEN and CDR2 SYDVKM. The CDR3 extends over 13 amino acids. The CDR3 reads CASKGSSNYGYTF. DNA for the CDR3: TGTGCCAGTAAGGGGTCGTCTAACTATGGCTACACCTTC.

The chain combines TRBV6-2 or TRBV6-3 with TRBJ1-1; TRBD1 matches at 8 bases. V shed 0 bases and J 4 bases; nucleotides not matched to a gene: 1. Germline lookup yields CDR1 MNHEY and CDR2 SVGEGT. The CDR3 length is 14 residues. This chain's CDR3 is CASSYSGQGTEAFF. The CDR3 DNA reads as TGTGCCAGCAGTTACTCAGGACAGGGCACTGAAGCTTTCTTT.

The genes are TRBV6-5 and TRBJ2-3; TRBD2 matches at 8 bases. This CDR3 region has 17 residues. From germline, CDR1 is MNHEY and CDR2 SVGAGI. The V and J ends lost 0 bases and 4 bases, in that order; junction bases with no gene match: 9. DNA of the CDR3: TGTGCCAGCAGTTACTCGAAGTGGCGGGGGGAGCCAGATACGCAGTATTTT. Its translation: CASSYSKWRGEPDTQYF.

The chain carries TRBV11-3 and TRBJ2-7, with 7 bases aligning to TRBD1. The germline V gene encodes CDR1 SGHNT and CDR2 YENEEA. With 4 bases clipped from V and 3 bases from J, the junction kept 6 bases outside the gene matches. The length of the CDR3 is 14 residues. CDR3 bases: TGTGCCAGCAGCTCGCGGACAGGTCTCTACGAGCAGTACTTC. Protein product: CASSSRTGLYEQYF. Full variable domain (remainder filled in from reference TRBV11-3 and TRBJ2-7): EAGVVQSPRYKIIEKKQPVAFWCNPISGHNTLYWYLQNLGQGPELLIRYENEEAVDDSQLPKDRFSAERLKGVDSTLKIQPAELGDSAVYLCASSSRTGLYEQYFGPGTRLTVT.

The rearrangement links TRBV4-1 to TRBJ1-4; D remains ambiguous. The ends were cut back, 0 bases at V and 8 bases at J, with 10 bases in the middle. The CDR3 loop spans 14 amino acids. Germline V CDR1 and CDR2: MGHRA, YSYEKL. The CDR3 nucleotides read TGCGCCAGCAGCCAAGAGGGGTACGAGGAAAAACTGTTTTTT. Translating it yields CASSQEGYEEKLFF.